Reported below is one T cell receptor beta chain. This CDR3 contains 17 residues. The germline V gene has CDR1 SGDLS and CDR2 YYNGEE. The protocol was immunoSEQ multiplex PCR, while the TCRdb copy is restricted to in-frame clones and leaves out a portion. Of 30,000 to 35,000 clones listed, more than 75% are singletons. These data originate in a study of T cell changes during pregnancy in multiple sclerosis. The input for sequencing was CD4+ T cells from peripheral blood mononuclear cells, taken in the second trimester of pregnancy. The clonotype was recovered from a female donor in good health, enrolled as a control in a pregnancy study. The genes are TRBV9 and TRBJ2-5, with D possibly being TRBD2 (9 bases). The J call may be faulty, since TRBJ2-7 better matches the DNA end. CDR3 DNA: TGTGCCAGCAGCGTAGATACAGGGGGACTAGCCCTAAACGAGCAGTACTTC. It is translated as CASSVDTGGLALNEQYF.